This T cell receptor beta chain comes out of a study of blood T cell repertoires in COVID-19. The overall study: Italy, Spain and the United States were the sources of the convalescent and acute COVID-19 samples. Sources were T cells, B-cell-depleted T cells, or PBMCs; the material itself was cDNA or gDNA.

Enrolment of Seattle patients took place during active infection, and they were followed longitudinally. This clone was recorded once. This CDR3 is built from 13 residues. Germline assignment: CDR1 KGHDR and CDR2 SFDVKD. Trimming pared 2 bases from V and 8 bases from J, leaving 10 bases between. Sequenced by immunoSEQ multiplex PCR; TCRdb stores in-frame clones only, minus some. This table holds around 260,000 clones, about 85% found once. The sequenced material came from peripheral blood. The rearrangement joins TRBV24-1 to TRBJ2-3; D remains ambiguous. This sequence originates from a human donor with COVID-19, enrolled during active disease. The donor label of this sample is uncertain. The DNA for the CDR3 is TGTGCCACCAGTGATTCTCTAACGGGTACGCAGTATTTT. This gives the protein CATSDSLTGTQYF.